The T cell receptor beta chain described here comes from a study of STAT5B mutations in CD4+ large granular lymphocyte leukemia (dated by TCRdb to between 2020 and 2023). Notes on the research overall: Among the healthy controls, the CDR3 'QG' motif was associated with a particular HLA allele. The TCRbeta repertoires of CD4+ T-cell large granular lymphocyte leukemia patients were compared with the TCRbeta repertoires of healthy blood donors. Flow cytometry on FACSCanto II or FACSVerse confirmed that purified fractions exceeded 95% purity among lymphocytes.

About this clone itself: The target of this receptor is not known. Per-nucleotide qualities are absent, and no much larger clonotype sits a single base away.

The immunoSEQ assay at survey resolution was used to sequence TCRbeta rearrangements from genomic DNA. For the original study's pipeline: In the TCR sequencing data, the lowest productive clonotype frequency that could be detected was 2.59 x 10-5. Only productive TCRbeta rearrangements, defined as complete and in-frame sequences, were included in the analyses. The clonality of each sample was calculated as Simpson clonality in the immunoSEQ Analyzer version 3.0. Clones were binned by frequency as very rare, small, medium, large (1-20%) or hyperexpanded (>20%). OLGA 1.2.3 estimated generation probabilities, VDJtools produced V-gene circos plots, VDJdb was queried for specificities, and GLIPH identified CDR3 motifs. In TCRdb, the immuneACCESS table is reduced to in-frame sequences with V and J assigned. These tables do not hold every clone; where another copy was compared, an unresolved V gene accounts for under half, and the others remain unexplained. The DNA gave D and trimming, while V, J and clone size come from that table. Within this sample are roughly 26,000 clones, with about four fifths of them counted one time only. About 0.35% of the sample is taken by the ten largest.

Buffy coats from 30 to 40 blood donors, supplied by the Finnish Red Cross blood service, were used as healthy controls. All TCR-sequenced material derived from peripheral blood: patient blood samples and healthy donor buffy coats. Ficoll-Hypaque gradient centrifugation was used to isolate peripheral blood mononuclear cells. For the healthy controls, CD4+ cells were obtained from buffy coats by magnetic purification. The Gentra Puregene Cell and Tissue kit was used for genomic DNA extraction, and quantification was performed on a Qubit 2.0 fluorometer. Trimmed from V: 0 bases; trimmed from J: 3 bases; junction bases lacking a gene match: 3. Inclusive of the bounding cysteine and phenylalanine, the CDR3 is 15 residues long. Just the 45-base CDR3 DNA is kept, in frame starting at base 1. CDR1 and CDR2 were assigned from the germline V gene as SGHRS and YFSETQ. General study outcomes and caveats: Each patient's main leukemic clonotypes were private, but approximately 26% of these clonotypes showed up at low frequency in the non-leukemic repertoires of other patients. Enrichment of TRBV06-family usage was observed among the top patient clones (8/27) relative to healthy controls (2/35). Compared with healthy CD4+ repertoires, CD4-sorted patient repertoires appeared more clonal, and this difference remained even after the putative leukemic clones were removed. Data were not HLA-matched; higher clonality in CD4+ versus CD8+ T-LGLL could reflect the relatively small sample size.

Sequencing input: CD4+ T cells from blood buffy coats. The source of this sequence is a human donor in good health. The sequence is built from TRBV5-1 and TRBJ1-2, with TRBD1 identical over 9 junction bases. The DNA sequence is as follows: TGCGCCAGCAGCTTGGGGGGACAGGGCGACTATGGCTACACCTTC. It is translated as CASSLGGQGDYGYTF.